The 14 T cell receptor beta chains below all came from one sample that was sequenced in a study of a mutant IDH1 vaccine in newly diagnosed glioma. Time point given: week 47, end of study. One vaccine dose held 300 ug of mutant IDH1 20-mer peptide and came with topical imiquimod. Generated by immunoSEQ multiplex PCR, the TCRdb table keeps only in-frame clones and is missing some. Here the sample spans roughly 34,000 clones, about 93% being singletons. No antigen has been identified for these receptors. The sample in question was PBMCs, obtained from a glioma patient whose treatment included an IDH1 peptide vaccine. The receptors were gathered from a middle-aged woman with glioma.

The V and J genes are TRBV6-1 and TRBJ2-3; the match to TRBD2 covers 12 bases. V trimming: 4 bases; J trimming: 3 bases; junction bases outside the gene matches: 5. The CDR3 contains 16 residues. Germline V CDR1 and CDR2: MNHNS, SASEGT. The CDR3 spells CASSVASGGATDTQYF. The CDR3, as DNA: TGTGCCAGCAGTGTGGCTAGCGGGGGGGCTACAGATACGCAGTATTTT.

The chain combines TRBV29-1 with TRBJ2-2; D possibly corresponds to TRBD1 (6 bases). The CDR3 is 15 residues long. V lost 6 bases to trimming and J lost 0 bases, with 14 bases between them. Germline V lookup: CDR1 SQVTM, CDR2 ANQGSEA. For the CDR3, the DNA is TGCAGCGTGTCCAGGGGAGCGACGAACACCGGGGAGCTGTTTTTT. Translation gives CSVSRGATNTGELFF.

The V gene is TRBV30, the J gene TRBJ1-2; TRBD1 matches 7 bases. The CDR3 totals 13 residues. The germline gives CDR1 GTSNPN, CDR2 SVGIG (reference sequence). V was pared by 1 base and J by 7 bases, with 6 bases of the junction left unmatched. CDR3 DNA: TGTGCCTGGAGTGCCGGGACAGTCGGTGGCTACACCTTC. Encoded protein: CAWSAGTVGGYTF. The full variable domain, in which reference TRBV30 and TRBJ1-2 provide the parts outside the CDR3, is SQTIHQWPATLVQPVGSPLSLECTVEGTSNPNLYWYRQAAGRGLQLLFYSVGIGQISSEVPQNLSASRPQDRQFILSSKKLLLSDSGFYLCAWSAGTVGGYTFGSGTRLTVV.

The rearrangement uses TRBV29-1 and TRBJ1-2, with 7 bases matching TRBD1. The CDR3 spans 14 residues. J gave up 8 bases and V 3 bases, and 12 bases lay outside the gene matches. The germline gives CDR1 SQVTM, CDR2 ANQGSEA. The CDR3 coding sequence is TGCAGCGTTGAGAGGCCCAACCAGGGGGGCGGCTACACCTTC. It translates to CSVERPNQGGGYTF.

The gene calls are TRBV6-5 and TRBJ2-7; D ambiguous. The germline V and J ends were trimmed by 6 bases and 3 bases, with 18 bases remaining between them. This CDR3 spans 15 amino acids. Germline V CDR1 and CDR2: MNHEY, SVGAGI. CDR3: CASSIMAGEYYEQYF. CDR3 in DNA: TGTGCCAGCAGCATTATGGCAGGAGAATACTACGAGCAGTACTTC.

This clone was detected once. This chain joins TRBV4-2 and TRBJ2-1; 8 nucleotides match TRBD1. Germline CDR1 is LGHNA and CDR2 is YNFKEQ. The CDR3 is made up of 13 amino acids. Trimming removed 4 bases from V and 8 bases from J; junction bases left unmatched: 4. The CDR3 region has the DNA TGTGCCAGCAGCCCAGGGGGCTGGTATGAGCAGTTCTTC. This sequence encodes CASSPGGWYEQFF.

V and J are TRBV7-2 and TRBJ2-7; no clear D. CDR1 and CDR2 from the germline V gene are SGHTA and FQGNSA. Between the trimmed V and J ends, which lost 5 bases and 4 bases, there was a span of 6 bases. CDR3 length: 11 residues. The CDR3 nucleotides are TGTGCCAGCAGCGCACAATACGAGCAGTACTTC. Amino acids: CASSAQYEQYF.

The chain is built from TRBV11-3 and TRBJ1-1; weak D call: TRBD1 (6 bases). The germline V gene encodes CDR1 SGHNT and CDR2 YENEEA. The CDR3 totals 14 residues. The ends were cut back, 5 bases at V and 1 base at J, with 11 bases in the middle. Here the CDR3 reads CASSRGQRNTEAFF. The CDR3 bases are TGTGCCAGCAGCCGCGGACAGAGGAACACTGAAGCTTTCTTT.

The chain has TRBV7-2 and TRBJ1-6, with D possibly being TRBD1 (6 bases). This CDR3 contains 14 residues. V gave up 4 bases and J gave up 14 bases, with 18 bases separating them. The germline CDR1 and CDR2 sequences are SGHTA and FQGNSA. CDR3 protein: CASSYPGEVYTLHF. Written as DNA, the CDR3 is TGTGCCAGCAGCTACCCAGGGGAGGTTTACACCCTCCACTTT.

The genes are TRBV5-1 and TRBJ1-1; D gene uncertain. Germline V gene data show CDR1 as SGHRS and CDR2 as YFSETQ. With 4 bases removed from V and 6 bases from J, the gap between germline ends came to 13 bases. This CDR3 spans 13 amino acids. The CDR3: CASSISGEPEAFF. Written as DNA, the CDR3 is TGCGCCAGCAGCATTTCCGGGGAACCTGAAGCTTTCTTT.

The V call is TRBV5-1, the J call TRBJ1-6; D unclear. The CDR3 has 15 residues. V was cut by 4 bases and J by 6 bases, with 14 bases left in between. CDR1 is SGHRS and CDR2 is YFSETQ in the germline V gene. CDR3 DNA sequence: TGCGCCAGCAGCCCCACCTTGGGGATTAATTCACCCCTCCACTTT. This translates into CASSPTLGINSPLHF.

This chain joins TRBV28 and TRBJ2-5, with D hard to call. The CDR3 contains 11 residues. In germline, CDR1 is MDHEN, CDR2 SYDVKM. Deletions cut 5 bases from V and 3 bases from J, with 4 bases between. CDR3 sequence reads: CASSDEETQYF. As DNA, the CDR3 is TGTGCCAGCAGTGACGAAGAGACCCAGTACTTC.

The chain uses TRBV10-3 and TRBJ1-1, with 7 bases fitting TRBD1. The germline V gene has CDR1 ENHRY and CDR2 SYGVKD. This CDR3 region has 14 residues. The V gene end was trimmed by 8 bases and the J gene end by 0 bases; junction bases not matched to a gene: 6. The CDR3 here is CAIRQGGVNTEAFF. The CDR3 bases are TGTGCCATCCGACAGGGAGGGGTGAACACTGAAGCTTTCTTT.

The chain employs TRBV7-2 and TRBJ2-1, with TRBD2 matching 10 bases. V dropped 5 bases and J dropped 3; count of bases not matched to a gene: 7. The CDR3 has 16 amino acids. Germline V gene data show CDR1 as SGHTA and CDR2 as FQGNSA. DNA for the CDR3: TGTGCCAGCAGCCAGGCAGCGGGGGGGCTCTACAATGAGCAGTTCTTC. Amino acid sequence: CASSQAAGGLYNEQFF.